One and the same sample provided the 26 T cell receptor beta chains below, sequenced in a study of Ad26.COV2.S vaccination and SARS-CoV-2 variants (dated by TCRdb to about 2021). The treatment or condition tag for this specimen amounts to: roughly 19 received Ad26.COV2.S at low or high dose, single or two shots; several received placebo; per-sample allocation not given. Repertoires of vaccine and placebo recipients were sequenced from samples taken on day 63 after the first injection. Libraries were built with the immunoSEQ multiplex PCR assay. TCRdb provides this immuneACCESS table in a form limited to in-frame rearrangements. Some clones are lacking; in checked studies, under half of them reflect an unresolved V gene, and why the rest are absent is not known. This sample is represented by under 300,000 clones; approximately 90% of them were singletons. The ten largest clones add up to 2.9% of the sample.

Specimen: peripheral blood, collected in a trial of Ad26.COV2.S vaccine versus placebo. The receptors derive from a person between 18 and 59 years old who received the Ad26.COV2.S COVID-19 vaccine or a placebo.

J is TRBJ2-3 and V is TRBV5-6; no reliable D call. There are 12 residues in the CDR3. V was trimmed by 0 bases and J by 14 bases, leaving 13 bases between them. Germline CDR1 reads SGHDT; CDR2 reads YYEEEE. CDR3 sequence: CASSLGVAPSYF. The CDR3 DNA follows: TGTGCCAGCAGCTTGGGGGTAGCCCCTTCGTATTTT.

This clone was detected once. The V and J genes are TRBV7-9 and TRBJ1-2; TRBD1 might be the D (5 bases). The CDR3 is made up of 12 amino acids. V gave up 5 bases and J gave up 6 bases, with 10 bases separating them. Germline loops: CDR1 SEHNR, CDR2 FQNEAQ (reference sequence). The DNA for the CDR3 is TGTGCCAGCAGCCCCCAGACAGATGGCTACACCTTC. This sequence encodes CASSPQTDGYTF.

This chain joins TRBV4-3 and TRBJ2-5, with 7 bases aligning to TRBD2. The V segment lost 1 base and the J segment 12 bases; nucleotides outside the gene matches: 8. Per germline, CDR1 LGHNA and CDR2 YSLEER. The CDR3 is 13 amino acids. The CDR3 DNA sequence: TGCGCCAGCAGCCAAGTTCAAGCGGGACCGAAGTACTTC. This codes for CASSQVQAGPKYF.

This clone has more than one count but fewer than ten. The V gene is TRBV25-1, the J gene TRBJ1-5; D is uncertain. The CDR3 spans 13 residues. Trimming removed 6 bases at V and 5 bases at J, with 11 bases between. Germline V gives CDR1 MGHDK, CDR2 SYGVNS. The CDR3, as DNA: TGTGCCAGCAGCCTGAGCGGGGATCAGCCCCAGCATTTT. Translation: CASSLSGDQPQHF.

The genes are TRBV12-3 or TRBV12-4 and TRBJ2-4; no definite D call. V gave up 5 bases and J gave up 3 bases, with 8 bases separating them. This CDR3 region has 13 residues. The CDR3 DNA follows: TGTGCCAGCAGTGTTGGAGTCAAAAACATTCAGTACTTC. Translation: CASSVGVKNIQYF.

The sample holds one count of this clone. This rearrangement joins TRBV5-4 to TRBJ2-3; the D is unclear. V was trimmed by 1 base and J by 2 bases, leaving 11 bases between them. The CDR3 has 15 amino acids. The germline V gene encodes CDR1 SGHNT and CDR2 YYREEE (reference sequence). The CDR3 DNA reads as TGTGCCAGCAGCTTGAGGAGCGTCACCACAGATACGCAGTATTTT. Its translation: CASSLRSVTTDTQYF. The complete variable domain, with remaining parts taken from reference TRBV5-4 and TRBJ2-3, reads ETGVTQSPTHLIKTRGQQVTLRCSSQSGHNTVSWYQQALGQGPQFIFQYYREEENGRGNFPPRFSGLQFPNYSSELNVNALELDDSALYLCASSLRSVTTDTQYFGPGTRLTVL.

This chain connects TRBV7-9 to TRBJ2-7; 9 bases line up with TRBD1. The J segment lost 5 bases and the V segment lost 7 bases, leaving 18 bases of the junction unmatched. The germline gives CDR1 SEHNR, CDR2 FQNEAQ (reference sequence). The CDR3 is 17 residues long. CDR3 coding DNA: TGTGCCAGCACCCTCGGTGTCGCGACAGGGGGTGTCGACGAGCAGTACGTC. Translating it yields CASTLGVATGGVDEQYV.

V gene TRBV4-1 combines with J gene TRBJ1-4, with no clear D. CDR1 is MGHRA and CDR2 is YSYEKL in the germline V gene. CDR3 length: 14 amino acids. The V and J ends lost 0 bases and 6 bases respectively, with 8 bases between them. The CDR3 DNA follows: TGCGCCAGCAGCCAAGAATCCGGGTATGAAAAACTGTTTTTT. Translating gives CASSQESGYEKLFF.

This clone was detected once. V gene TRBV3-1 (or the pseudogene TRBV3-2) combines with J gene TRBJ2-7, with unresolved D. V was shortened by 7 bases and J by 1 base, with 5 bases between the two germline ends. CDR1 is LGHDT and CDR2 is YNNKEL in the germline V gene (reference sequence). The CDR3 has 11 amino acids. CDR3 DNA sequence: TGTGCCAGCACCGCTTCCTACGAGCAGTACGTC. This codes for CASTASYEQYV.

The rearrangement joins TRBV15 to TRBJ2-2, with D unresolved. Germline V gene sequence: CDR1 LNHNV, CDR2 YYDKDF (reference sequence). V was trimmed by 0 bases and J by 0 bases, leaving 5 bases between them. The length of the CDR3 is 15 residues. This chain's CDR3 is CATSRDQANTGELFF. DNA of the CDR3: TGTGCCACCAGCAGAGATCAGGCGAACACCGGGGAGCTGTTTTTT.

This chain joins TRBV7-9 and TRBJ1-1, with a weak D call TRBD1 (6 bases). V shed 2 bases and J shed 4 bases, with 8 bases lying between them. In germline, CDR1 is SEHNR, CDR2 FQNEAQ (reference sequence). The CDR3 length is 13 residues. In DNA form, the CDR3 reads TGTGCCAGCAGCTTAACAGGGCTCACTGAAGCTTTCTTT. The encoded protein is CASSLTGLTEAFF.

This clone appeared a few times. The chain joins TRBV5-1 to TRBJ1-5; TRBD1 might be the D (5 bases). Trimming left V 0 bases short and J 7 bases short, with 14 bases between. This CDR3 region has 15 residues. Germline assignment: CDR1 SGHRS and CDR2 YFSETQ. The DNA for the CDR3 is TGCGCCAGCAGCTTGGGGGATTTGCCAGGGCAGCCCCAGCATTTT. The encoded protein is CASSLGDLPGQPQHF.

The CDR3 loop is CASSVKRGANTGELFF. The CDR3 DNA follows: TGTGCCAGCAGCGTAAAGCGGGGGGCGAACACCGGGGAGCTGTTTTTT. The V gene is TRBV9, the J gene TRBJ2-2; 9 bases align to TRBD2. CDR3 length: 16 residues. V lost 1 base to trimming and J lost 0 bases; unmatched junction nucleotides: 1. From germline, CDR1 is SGDLS and CDR2 YYNGEE.

The rearrangement joins TRBV7-3 to TRBJ1-5; tentative D call: TRBD1 (5 bases). Trimming stripped 3 bases from V and 7 bases from J, with 16 bases between. The germline gives CDR1 SGHTA, CDR2 FQGTGA. The CDR3 contains 15 residues. This chain's CDR3 is CASSFPGPLLQPQHF. As DNA, the CDR3 is TGTGCCAGCAGCTTTCCAGGGCCCCTCTTACAGCCCCAGCATTTT.

This clone showed up just a few times. The chain combines TRBV5-4 with TRBJ1-6, with D maybe TRBD1 (5 bases). Per the germline V gene, CDR1 is SGHNT and CDR2 is YYREEE (reference sequence). V shed 4 bases and J shed 7 bases, with 12 bases lying between them. The CDR3 has 14 residues. The CDR3 region has the DNA TGTGCCAGCAGCCGGGACGGACTAAATTCACCCCTCCACTTT. Translated: CASSRDGLNSPLHF.

This clone was recorded a few times. This rearrangement joins TRBV7-2 to TRBJ1-2; 9 positions agree with TRBD1. In germline, CDR1 is SGHTA, CDR2 FQGNSA. Trimming cost V 5 bases and J 8 bases; bases outside gene matches: 6. The CDR3 loop spans 13 amino acids. The CDR3 sequence is CASSKNRGLGYTF. The CDR3 DNA reads as TGTGCCAGCAGCAAAAACAGGGGGCTAGGCTACACCTTC.

V gene TRBV19 combines with J gene TRBJ1-6; no clear D gene. Germline loops: CDR1 LNHDA, CDR2 SQIVND (reference sequence). The CDR3 covers 14 residues. Between the trimmed V and J ends, which lost 4 bases and 10 bases, there was a span of 14 bases. The DNA of the CDR3 is TGTGCCAGTAGTAGGTCCCTAGCCCTCTCACCCCTCCACTTT. It is translated as CASSRSLALSPLHF.

The V call is TRBV7-9, the J call TRBJ1-4, with D tentatively TRBD1 (5 bases). CDR3 size: 14 residues. The V and J ends lost 0 bases and 4 bases respectively, with 6 bases between them. Germline loops: CDR1 SEHNR, CDR2 FQNEAQ (reference sequence). This CDR3 reads CASSLAGVNEKLFF. The CDR3 DNA sequence: TGTGCCAGCAGCTTAGCGGGGGTTAATGAAAAACTGTTTTTT. The full variable domain, in which reference TRBV7-9 and TRBJ1-4 provide the parts outside the CDR3, is DTGVSQNPRHKITKRGQNVTFRCDPISEHNRLYWYRQTLGQGPEFLTYFQNEAQLEKSRLLSDRFSAERPKGSFSTLEIQRTEQGDSAMYLCASSLAGVNEKLFFGSGTQLSVL.

The chain employs TRBV30 and TRBJ1-2, with D uncertain. Germline lookup yields CDR1 GTSNPN and CDR2 SVGIG (reference sequence). The CDR3 consists of 12 residues. Trimming pared 4 bases from V and 4 bases from J, leaving 10 bases between. The CDR3 nucleotides read TGTGCCTGGAATCAGTGGGTCTATGGCTACACCTTC. It specifies CAWNQWVYGYTF.

This clone came up a few times. The CDR3 loop reads CASSRGANTGELFF. CDR3 nucleotides: TGCGCCAGCAGCCGAGGTGCGAACACCGGGGAGCTGTTTTTT. This chain uses TRBV4-1 with TRBJ2-2; D remains ambiguous. This CDR3 has 14 amino acids. Trimming removed 4 bases at V and 0 bases at J, with 6 bases between. Germline V gives CDR1 MGHRA, CDR2 YSYEKL.

This chain uses TRBV4-3 with TRBJ2-5; TRBD1 aligns across 9 bases. Germline V gene lookup returns CDR1 LGHNA and CDR2 YSLEER. V shed 0 bases, J shed 2 bases, and the junction held 7 bases outside the gene matches. There are 17 residues in the CDR3. This chain's CDR3 is CASSQDPPGTGQETQYF. CDR3 nucleotides: TGCGCCAGCAGCCAAGACCCCCCCGGGACAGGGCAAGAGACCCAGTACTTC.

The J gene is TRBJ1-5, the V gene TRBV19; tentative D call: TRBD1 (6 bases). Trimming cost V 5 bases and J 9 bases, with 14 bases left between them. This CDR3 has 13 amino acids. Germline V gene sequence: CDR1 LNHDA, CDR2 SQIVND (reference sequence). DNA of the CDR3: TGTGCCAGTAGTGTCCAACAGGGTGGGCCCCAGCATTTT. Translation: CASSVQQGGPQHF.

The chain recombines TRBV11-2 with TRBJ2-3; D unresolved. The CDR3 has 12 residues. Trimming left V 5 bases short and J 2 bases short, with 5 bases between. Germline CDR1 is SGHAT and CDR2 is FQNNGV. The CDR3 loop reads CASSPPTDTQYF. The CDR3 nucleotides are TGTGCCAGCAGCCCCCCCACAGATACGCAGTATTTT. The full variable domain, its missing parts supplied by reference TRBV11-2 and TRBJ2-3, is EAGVAQSPRYKIIEKRQSVAFWCNPISGHATLYWYQQILGQGPKLLIQFQNNGVVDDSQLPKDRFSAERLKGVDSTLKIQPAKLEDSAVYLCASSPPTDTQYFGPGTRLTVL.

The chain uses TRBV28 and TRBJ2-1, with 9 bases matching TRBD1. The V segment lost 5 bases and the J segment 11 bases; nucleotides outside the gene matches: 4. The CDR3 contains 12 residues. CDR1 and CDR2 from the germline V gene are MDHEN and SYDVKM. CDR3 loop: CASSGTGPKQFF. CDR3 nucleotide sequence: TGTGCCAGCAGTGGGACAGGGCCTAAGCAGTTCTTC. Full variable domain (remainder filled in from reference TRBV28 and TRBJ2-1): DVKVTQSSRYLVKRTGEKVFLECVQDMDHENMFWYRQDPGLGLRLIYFSYDVKMKEKGDIPEGYSVSREKKERFSLILESASTNQTSMYLCASSGTGPKQFFGPGTRLTVL.

This clone showed up just a few times. The rearrangement links TRBV5-1 to TRBJ2-3; 9 bases are shared with TRBD2. Germline V gene lookup returns CDR1 SGHRS and CDR2 YFSETQ. V shed 5 bases, J shed 3 bases, and the junction held 7 bases outside the gene matches. This CDR3 spans 15 amino acids. CDR3 sequence: CASSYGGGATDTQYF. CDR3 nucleotides: TGCGCCAGCAGTTACGGCGGGGGGGCAACAGATACGCAGTATTTT.

This chain joins TRBV7-9 and TRBJ2-2; 7 bases match TRBD2. Germline V lookup: CDR1 SEHNR, CDR2 FQNEAQ (reference sequence). Losses at the gene ends were 2 bases for V and 6 bases for J; bases not matched to a gene: 18. CDR3 length equals 19 residues. For the CDR3, the DNA is TGTGCCAGCAGCTTACCACTACGCCGGAACGGGGGGTTGGCCGGGGAGCTGTTTTTT. Translating gives CASSLPLRRNGGLAGELFF.